This T cell receptor beta chain is from a study of T cell responses to AZD1222 COVID-19 vaccine. Profiled with immunoSEQ multiplex PCR; TCRdb holds only in-frame clones, not every one. The repertoire holds about 140,000 clones, with about 93% as singletons. The CDR3 covers 13 residues. Germline V gives CDR1 MNHNS, CDR2 SASEGT. V gave up 1 base and J gave up 6 bases; unmatched junction bases: 3. This TCR was recovered from an adult in good health. The V and J genes are TRBV6-1 and TRBJ2-7, with 7 bases that match TRBD2. The sequences come from peripheral blood, collected on day 0 of AZD1222 vaccination. The CDR3 spells CASSEGGGAEQYF. The CDR3 coding sequence is TGTGCCAGCAGTGAAGGGGGGGGTGCCGAGCAGTACTTC.